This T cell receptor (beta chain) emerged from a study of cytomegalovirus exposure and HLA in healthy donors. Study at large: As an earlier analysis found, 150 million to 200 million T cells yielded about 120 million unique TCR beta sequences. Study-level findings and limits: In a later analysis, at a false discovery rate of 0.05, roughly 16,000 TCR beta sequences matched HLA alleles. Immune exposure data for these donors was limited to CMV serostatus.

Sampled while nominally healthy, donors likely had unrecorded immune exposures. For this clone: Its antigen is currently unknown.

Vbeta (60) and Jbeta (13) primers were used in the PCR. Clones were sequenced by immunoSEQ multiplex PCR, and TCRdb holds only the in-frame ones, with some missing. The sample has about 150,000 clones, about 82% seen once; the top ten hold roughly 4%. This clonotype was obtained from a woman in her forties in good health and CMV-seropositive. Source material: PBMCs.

The CDR3: CASSLSPSGGWEKLFF. The CDR3 DNA sequence: TGTGCCAGCAGTTTAAGCCCCTCGGGGGGCTGGGAAAAACTGTTTTTT. The chain combines TRBV27 with TRBJ1-4, with D maybe TRBD1 (6 bases). CDR1 is MNHEY, CDR2 SMNVEV, per germline (reference sequence). Trimming removed 2 bases from V and 8 bases from J, with 18 bases in between. The CDR3 loop spans 16 amino acids.